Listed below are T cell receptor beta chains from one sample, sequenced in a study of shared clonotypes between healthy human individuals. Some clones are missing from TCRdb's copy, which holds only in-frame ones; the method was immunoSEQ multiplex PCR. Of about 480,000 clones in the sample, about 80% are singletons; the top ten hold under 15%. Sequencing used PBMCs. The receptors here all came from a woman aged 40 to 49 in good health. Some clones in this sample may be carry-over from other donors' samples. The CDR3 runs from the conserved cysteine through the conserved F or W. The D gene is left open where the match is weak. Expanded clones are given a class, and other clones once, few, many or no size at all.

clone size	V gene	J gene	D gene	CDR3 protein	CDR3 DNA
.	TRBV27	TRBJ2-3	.	CASSLSVAPLPDTQYF	TGTGCCAGCAGTTTGTCGGTAGCGCCTCTCCCAGATACGCAGTATTTT
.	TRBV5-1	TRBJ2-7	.	CASKVDGFTYEQYF	TGCGCCAGCAAGGTAGACGGCTTTACCTACGAGCAGTACTTC
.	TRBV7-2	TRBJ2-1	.	CASSDTSSYNEQFF	TGTGCCAGCAGCGATACCAGCTCCTACAATGAGCAGTTCTTC
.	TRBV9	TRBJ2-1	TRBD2	CASSVSGTSGYNEQFF	TGTGCCAGCAGCGTATCCGGGACTAGCGGATACAATGAGCAGTTCTTC
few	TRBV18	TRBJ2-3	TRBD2	CASSVAGISTDTQYF	TGTGCCAGCTCAGTAGCGGGAATAAGCACAGATACGCAGTATTTT
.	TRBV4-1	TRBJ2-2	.	CASSLYWTEANTGELFF	TGCGCCAGCAGCCTTTACTGGACGGAAGCGAACACCGGGGAGCTGTTTTTT
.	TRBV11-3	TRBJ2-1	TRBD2	CASSRLAGSYNEQFF	TGTGCCAGCAGCCGACTAGCGGGTTCCTACAATGAGCAGTTCTTC
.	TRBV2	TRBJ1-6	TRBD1	CASSLQGAGTNSPLHF	TGTGCCAGCAGTCTACAGGGGGCAGGCACAAATTCACCCCTCCACTTT
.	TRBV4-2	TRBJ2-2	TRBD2	CASSPGLADPTGELFF	TGTGCCAGCAGCCCGGGACTAGCGGACCCCACCGGGGAGCTGTTTTTT
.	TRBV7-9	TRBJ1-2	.	CASSLGDSRGPSYGYTF	TGTGCCAGCAGCTTGGGGGACTCAAGAGGCCCTAGCTATGGCTACACCTTC
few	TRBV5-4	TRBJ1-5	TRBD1	CASSVQGAGPQHF	TGTGCCAGCAGCGTACAGGGGGCAGGGCCCCAGCATTTT
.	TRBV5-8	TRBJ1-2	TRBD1	CASSLQGGAYGYTF	TGTGCCAGCAGCTTGCAGGGGGGCGCCTATGGCTACACCTTC
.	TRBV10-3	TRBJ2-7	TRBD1	CAISAGQGGYEQYF	TGTGCCATCAGTGCTGGACAGGGAGGCTACGAGCAGTACTTC
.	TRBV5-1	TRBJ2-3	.	CASSLGGEGGTDTQYF	TGCGCCAGCAGCTTGGGAGGAGAGGGGGGCACAGATACGCAGTATTTT
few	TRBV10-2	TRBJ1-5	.	CASSESWGPSNQPQHF	TGCGCCAGCAGTGAGTCGTGGGGGCCGAGCAATCAGCCCCAGCATTTT
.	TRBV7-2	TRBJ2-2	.	CASSKPGGRVTGELFF	TGTGCCAGCAGCAAACCCGGCGGCAGGGTCACCGGGGAGCTGTTTTTT
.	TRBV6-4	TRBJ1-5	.	CASSDSIRDQPQHF	TGTGCCAGCAGTGACTCGATCAGGGACCAGCCCCAGCATTTT
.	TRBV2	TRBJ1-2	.	CASRGDANYGYTF	TGTGCCAGCAGAGGGGATGCTAACTATGGCTACACCTTC
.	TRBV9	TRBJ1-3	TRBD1	CASSVAIRDRGGDTIYF	TGTGCCAGCAGCGTCGCGATCCGGGACAGGGGGGGCGACACCATATATTTT
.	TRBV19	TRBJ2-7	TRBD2	CASSSLAGDSYEQYF	TGTGCCAGTAGTAGCCTAGCGGGGGACTCCTACGAGCAGTACTTC
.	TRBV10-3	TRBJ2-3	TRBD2	CAISESPLVSGRTDTQYF	TGTGCCATCAGTGAGTCCCCCCTCGTTAGCGGGAGGACAGATACGCAGTATTTT
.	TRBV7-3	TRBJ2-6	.	CASSTPNSGANVLTF	TGTGCCAGCAGCACTCCCAACTCTGGGGCCAACGTCCTGACTTTC
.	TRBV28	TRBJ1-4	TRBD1	CASSKTLGGASEKLFF	TGTGCCAGCAGCAAAACCCTAGGGGGCGCGAGTGAAAAACTGTTTTTT
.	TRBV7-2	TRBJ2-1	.	CASSSELDHEQFF	TGTGCCAGCAGCTCAGAACTAGACCATGAGCAGTTCTTC
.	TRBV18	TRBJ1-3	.	CASSPNTGSGNTIYF	TGTGCCAGCTCACCAAATACAGGGTCTGGAAACACCATATATTTT
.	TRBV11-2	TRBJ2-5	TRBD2	CASRRGGGETQYF	TGTGCCAGCCGTCGCGGGGGAGGGGAGACCCAGTACTTC
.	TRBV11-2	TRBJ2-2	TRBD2	CASSSTGLAGGRELFF	TGTGCCAGCAGCTCCACCGGACTAGCGGGAGGGAGGGAGCTGTTTTTT
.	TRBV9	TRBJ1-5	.	CASSVGLSNQPQHF	TGTGCCAGCAGCGTAGGGTTAAGCAATCAGCCCCAGCATTTT
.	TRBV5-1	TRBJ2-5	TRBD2	CASRRWTRGETQYF	TGCGCCAGCAGGCGGTGGACTAGAGGAGAGACCCAGTACTTC
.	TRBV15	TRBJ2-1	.	CATSRFFRRVEQFF	TGTGCCACCAGCAGGTTCTTCCGTAGAGTCGAGCAGTTCTTC
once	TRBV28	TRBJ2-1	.	CASSPPGTRNEQFF	TGTGCCAGCAGTCCACCCGGGACTCGCAATGAGCAGTTCTTC
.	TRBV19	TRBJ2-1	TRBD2	CASTRTSGRAHNEQFF	TGTGCCAGTACCCGGACTAGCGGGAGGGCCCACAATGAGCAGTTCTTC
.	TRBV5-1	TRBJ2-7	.	CASSLGLFYEQYF	TGCGCCAGCAGCTTGGGACTCTTTTACGAGCAGTACTTC
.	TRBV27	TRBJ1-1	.	CASSLTGVNTEAFF	TGTGCCAGCAGTTTAACAGGTGTGAACACTGAAGCTTTCTTT
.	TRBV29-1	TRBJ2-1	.	CSVGSYNEQFF	TGCAGCGTTGGGTCCTACAATGAGCAGTTCTTC
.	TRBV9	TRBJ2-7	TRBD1	CASSATGFFEYEQYF	TGTGCCAGCAGCGCGACAGGGTTTTTTGAGTACGAGCAGTACTTC
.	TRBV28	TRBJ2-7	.	CASSGTYEQYF	TGTGCCAGCAGCGGGACGTACGAGCAGTACTTC
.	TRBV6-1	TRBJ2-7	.	CASSETGLGYMEQYF	TGTGCCAGCAGTGAGACAGGTCTGGGCTATATGGAGCAGTACTTC
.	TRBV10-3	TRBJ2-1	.	CASRRTVDDNEQFF	TGTGCCAGCCGTAGGACAGTCGATGACAATGAGCAGTTCTTC
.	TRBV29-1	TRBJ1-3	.	CSVEAISGNTIYF	TGCAGCGTTGAGGCTATCTCTGGAAACACCATATATTTT
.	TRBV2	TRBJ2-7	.	CASSVDYANEQYF	TGTGCCAGCAGTGTTGACTACGCCAACGAGCAGTACTTC
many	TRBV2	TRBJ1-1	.	CASKTLTASRQAFF	TGTGCCAGCAAAACCCTGACAGCATCCCGACAAGCTTTCTTT
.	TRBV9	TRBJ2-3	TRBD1	CASSVGDRSPDTQYF	TGTGCCAGCAGCGTAGGGGACAGATCTCCAGATACGCAGTATTTT
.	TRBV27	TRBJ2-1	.	CASRYKSARETYNEQFF	TGTGCCAGCAGATACAAGTCGGCTAGGGAGACCTACAATGAGCAGTTCTTC
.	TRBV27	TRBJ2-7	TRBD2	CASSSYQGGGYEQYF	TGTGCCAGCAGTTCCTATCAGGGCGGGGGCTACGAGCAGTACTTC
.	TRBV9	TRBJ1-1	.	CASSVATEGMGAFF	TGTGCCAGCAGCGTAGCTACGGAGGGTATGGGAGCTTTCTTT
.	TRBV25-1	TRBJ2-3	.	CASSEYVQGSTDTQYF	TGTGCCAGCAGTGAATACGTGCAGGGAAGCACAGATACGCAGTATTTT
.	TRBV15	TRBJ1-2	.	CATSRDRNSGSNYGYTF	TGTGCCACCAGCAGAGATCGAAACAGCGGCAGCAACTATGGCTACACCTTC
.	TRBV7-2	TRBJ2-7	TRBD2	CASSSRTSGENF	TGTGCCAGCAGCTCCCGGACTAGCGGTGAGAACTTC
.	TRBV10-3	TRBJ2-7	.	CAIRQTERGPEYEQYF	TGTGCCATCAGACAGACAGAGAGAGGCCCCGAATACGAGCAGTACTTC
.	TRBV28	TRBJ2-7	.	CASSPPEWRPPYEQYF	TGTGCCAGCAGTCCCCCGGAATGGCGGCCCCCCTACGAGCAGTACTTC
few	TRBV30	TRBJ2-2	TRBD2	CAWWSSGRTGELFF	TGTGCCTGGTGGAGTAGCGGGAGGACCGGGGAGCTGTTTTTT
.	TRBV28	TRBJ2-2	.	CASSLPAGVELFF	TGTGCCAGCAGCCTCCCGGCAGGTGTGGAGCTGTTTTTT
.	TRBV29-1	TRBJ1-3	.	CSVEVQGGNTIYF	TGCAGCGTTGAGGTACAAGGAGGAAACACCATATATTTT
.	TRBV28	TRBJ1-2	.	CASAPPNYGYTF	TGTGCCAGCGCCCCCCCGAACTATGGCTACACCTTC
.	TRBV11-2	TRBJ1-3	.	CASSPNIVGHTIYF	TGTGCCAGCAGCCCAAACATAGTGGGTCACACCATATATTTT